This T cell receptor (beta chain) was recorded in a study of shared clonotypes between healthy human individuals (dated by TCRdb to the early 2020s). For the study in its entirety: The cohort included a few men and a couple of women between 18 and 49 years of age. For each donor, CD4 naive and CD4 memory were each run on three plates, CD8 naive on two plates, and CD8 memory on one plate. To increase sequencing depth and limit assay-specific biases, TCR repertoire library preparation and sequencing were carried out by different laboratories using diverse techniques. The study deeply sequenced blood TCR repertoires of five healthy adults to estimate repertoire size and the extent of clonotype sharing between individuals. Between about 0.9 and 8.9 billion PBMCs per donor were obtained by leukapheresis.

TCR CDR3 regions were amplified from genomic DNA by multiplex PCR using the deep immunoSEQ assay. Genomic DNA extracted from each cell subset was distributed evenly over all wells of several immunoSEQ 96-well plates, and each plate served as one replicate. For sorted subsets, about 210 ng of genomic DNA, equivalent to 25,000 to 30,000 T cell genomes, went into each replicate PCR. Purified libraries were measured with a Qubit 3.0 fluorometer, size-checked on a Bioanalyzer 2100, and measured again with the KAPA Library Quantification kit. Each immunoSEQ 96-well plate was sequenced on its own single-read 150-cycle Illumina NextSeq 550 flow cell. The paper's processing steps were these. The immunoSEQ output contained only junctional sequences without quality scores, so filtering could not match that applied to full-length reads. Sequences were annotated with PyIR, a Python wrapper for IgBLAST v1.9, and V/J genes and CDR3 were assigned using IMGT germline references. Reads were removed for weak V/J assignments (E-value above 1e-6), missing CDR3, stop codons, out-of-frame junctions, or ambiguous translated residues. V3J clonotypes were defined by identical inferred V gene, J gene, and CDR3 amino acid sequence. To compute the percentage overlap between repertoires, the number of shared unique clonotypes was divided by the size of the smaller repertoire. Repertoire richness was assessed with RTK rarefaction, the Chao1 estimator, and Recon v2.1 estimates of unobserved clonotypes. For all TCRbeta clonotypes obtained by the gDNA method from a handful of donors, generation probabilities were computed with OLGA. TCRdb mirrors the immuneACCESS table, restricted to in-frame sequences. Some clones are absent from its copies; in checked studies, under half trace to an unresolved V gene, and the reason for the others is unknown. V, J and clone size are those of that table, while D and trimming were read from the DNA. In all, the sample holds 2 million to 3 million clones, and approximately 94% of those were seen once. The biggest ten clones account for 0.36% of the sample.

Healthy HIV-negative adults with no recently reported acute infections or vaccinations were included as donors. Only Caucasian adults living in Nashville, Tennessee, USA were represented among the donors. CD4+ T cells were enriched by magnetic negative selection; naive cells were then positively selected on CD45RA, and the negative fraction formed the memory subset. Blood was collected by leukapheresis, and PBMCs were isolated by Ficoll-Histopaque density gradient centrifugation and then cryopreserved in liquid nitrogen vapor phase. Analytical flow cytometry was used to check the purity and quantity of each magnetically sorted T cell population. Genomic DNA was isolated from every sorted fraction and measured by UV absorbance on a Nanodrop 2000c. A single count supports this clone. Which antigen it targets is not known. There are no base qualities to consult, and no much larger clone falls within one base.

Study-wide conclusions, independent of this receptor: Estimated clonotype richness was generally larger for naive than for memory subsets. Only blood was sampled, and tissue TCR repertoires likely differ from those in blood. Rarefaction of sorted-subset datasets indicated incomplete sequencing despite the large sequencing depth. Compared with non-shared clonotypes, the clonotypes found in all four sorted-subset donors had higher generation probabilities. Pairwise subsampling indicated that sequencing depth was expected to affect the degree of clonotype sharing among donors. About 5% of naive CD4, 3% to 3.5% of naive CD8, 2% to 2.5% of memory CD4, and less than 0.45% of memory CD8 clonotypes were shared across four donors. The small number of donors limited the genetic and exposure-history diversity represented.

Trimming costs V 1 base and J 5 bases, and their ends lie 12 bases apart. The CDR3 has 14 amino acids, counting the end cysteine and phenylalanine. Only the CDR3 part of the read is kept: 42 bases, read in frame from the first base. Via the germline V gene, CDR1 is SGHRS and CDR2 YFSETQ. Sequenced: naive CD4+ T cells from PBMCs. The cell subset or site label, as the study defines it: CD45RA+ positively selected. The sequence links TRBV5-1 to TRBJ1-1; too little of a D gene remains to name it. This receptor was obtained from a man between 18 and 29 years old in good health. Some clones in this sample may be carry-over from other donors' samples. The sequenced DNA: TGCGCCAGCAGCTTGACAGCGGAGGTGACTGAAGCTTTCTTT. Its translation is CASSLTAEVTEAFF.